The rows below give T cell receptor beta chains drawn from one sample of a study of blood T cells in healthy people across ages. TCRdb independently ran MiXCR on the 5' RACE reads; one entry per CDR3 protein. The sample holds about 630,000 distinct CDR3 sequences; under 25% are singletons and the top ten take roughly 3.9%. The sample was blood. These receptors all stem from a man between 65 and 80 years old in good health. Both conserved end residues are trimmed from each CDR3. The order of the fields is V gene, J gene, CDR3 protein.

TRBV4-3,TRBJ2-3,ASSQEKAVTDTQY
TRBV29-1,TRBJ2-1,SVGGQDRYNEQF
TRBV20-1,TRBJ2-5,SATQEETQY
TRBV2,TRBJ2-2,ASRRDSGELF
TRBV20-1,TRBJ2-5,SAIKRGTQETQY
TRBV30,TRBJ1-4,AWRKGQGFEKLF
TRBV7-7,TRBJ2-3,ASSLAPRTGGADTQY
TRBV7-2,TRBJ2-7,ASSLTVSGFYEQY
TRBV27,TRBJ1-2,ASWGQRDRGYYGYT
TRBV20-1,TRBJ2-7,SASNSGPSYEQY
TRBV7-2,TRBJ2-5,ASSSGTGGIGEQY
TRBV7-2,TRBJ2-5,ASSLSGQLQETQY
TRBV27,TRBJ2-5,ASSPNVGGPWETQY
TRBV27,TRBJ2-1,ASSPLDRVANEQF
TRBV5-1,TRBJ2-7,ASALVKGEQY
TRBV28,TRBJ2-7,ASRKRQGAVSYEQY
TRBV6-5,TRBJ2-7,ASSLLAESYEQY
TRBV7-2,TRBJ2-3,ASSPEAADTQY
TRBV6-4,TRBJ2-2,ASSASFGIGELF
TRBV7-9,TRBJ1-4,ASSQQGNEKLF
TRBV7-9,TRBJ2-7,ASSPGLAGENYEQY
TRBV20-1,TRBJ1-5,SASPGISFDQPQH
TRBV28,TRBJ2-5,ASSLLGQGRETQY
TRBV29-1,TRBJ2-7,SVGSGGDEQY
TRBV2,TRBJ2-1,ASSELASGMNEQF
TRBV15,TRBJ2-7,ATSRVPSSYEQY
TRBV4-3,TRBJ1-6,ASSQELRGNSPLH
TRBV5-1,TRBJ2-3,ASSHGLAGDADTQC
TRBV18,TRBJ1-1,ASSPADAHTEAF
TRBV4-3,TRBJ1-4,ASSQEHRQNEKLF
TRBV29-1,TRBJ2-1,SVRVGTTLGSYNEQF
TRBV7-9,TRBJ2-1,ASSFELTSGKLHEQF
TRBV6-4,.,ASSDPPHNEQF
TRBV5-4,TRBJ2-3,ASSLVGNSDTQY
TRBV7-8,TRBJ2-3,ASSTGLARTSTDTQY
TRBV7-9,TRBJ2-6,ASSLDVSGGRSGANVLT
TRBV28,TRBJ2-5,ATSLETQY
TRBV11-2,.,ASSLEPGNEQF
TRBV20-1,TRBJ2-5,SARDGPLVETQY
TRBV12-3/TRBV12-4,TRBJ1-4,AIRGQGSEKLF
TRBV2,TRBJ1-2,ASSETGVASYGYT
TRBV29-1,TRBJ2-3,SVDRGAGTTDTQY
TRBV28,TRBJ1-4,ASTSPGQGGEKLF
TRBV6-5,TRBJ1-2,ASSYSNTYGYT
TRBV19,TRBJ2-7,ASSHRGGAYEQY
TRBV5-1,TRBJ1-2,ASSSTQGGYGYT